This T cell receptor beta chain is from a study of blood T cell repertoires in COVID-19. This CDR3 comprises 16 residues. Germline-derived CDR1 and CDR2 are SGHRS and YFSETQ. V was trimmed by 3 bases and J by 5 bases, leaving 20 bases between them. Assay used: immunoSEQ multiplex PCR; TCRdb lists only in-frame clones, some missing. The sample carries roughly 330,000 clones, 80% to 90% recorded once. V usage is TRBV5-1 and J usage is TRBJ2-5, with TRBD2 as a possible D gene (6 bases). The clonotype originates from a man between 25 and 39 years old with COVID-19, enrolled during active disease. The sequencing input was peripheral blood. This CDR3 is CASSYTGLPAGETQYF. The CDR3, as DNA: TGCGCCAGCAGCTATACGGGACTCCCGGCGGGGGAGACCCAGTACTTC.